The 9 T cell receptor beta chains below were found in one sample sequenced in a study of blood T cell repertoires in COVID-19. Clones were sequenced by immunoSEQ multiplex PCR, and TCRdb holds only the in-frame ones, with some missing. The sample includes around 100,000 clones, 80% seen only once; the top ten take approximately 30%. Sequenced: peripheral blood. All receptors derive from a man between 65 and 79 years old with active or convalescent COVID-19.

The chain couples TRBV7-2 to TRBJ2-5, with 7 bases matching TRBD2. CDR3 length: 13 residues. V shed 9 bases, J shed 5 bases, and the junction held 9 bases outside the gene matches. Germline CDR1 SGHTA, CDR2 FQGNSA. CDR3 DNA: TGTGCCAGTGGGGGAGGGCCGCGGGAGACCCAGTACTTC. It translates to CASGGGPRETQYF.

The V and J genes are TRBV15 and TRBJ1-6, with D perhaps TRBD1 (6 bases). V lost 1 base and J lost 10, with 11 bases in between. Germline V gene sequence: CDR1 LNHNV, CDR2 YYDKDF (reference sequence). The CDR3 is 14 residues long. CDR3 sequence (DNA): TGTGCCACCAGCAGAGCCAGGGGCTGGTCACCCCTCCACTTT. Its protein product is CATSRARGWSPLHF.

This sequence joins TRBV25-1 and TRBJ2-2; 9 bases align to TRBD2. The CDR3 is 16 residues long. Losses at the gene ends were 2 bases for V and 6 bases for J; bases not matched to a gene: 7. CDR1 is MGHDK and CDR2 is SYGVNS in the germline V gene. As DNA, the CDR3 is TGTGCCAGCAGTGAAGATGGTCTAGCGGGATCCGGGGAGCTGTTTTTT. It is translated as CASSEDGLAGSGELFF.

Here the CDR3 reads CASRRLADSYNEQFF. The CDR3, as DNA: TGTGCCAGCAGGAGACTAGCGGACTCCTACAATGAGCAGTTCTTC. The J gene is TRBJ2-1, the V gene TRBV6-5, with 9 bases fitting TRBD2. The CDR3 spans 15 residues. The V gene end was trimmed by 6 bases and the J gene end by 0 bases; junction bases not matched to a gene: 3. CDR1 and CDR2 (germline): MNHEY, SVGAGI.

The chain combines TRBV10-3 with TRBJ1-1, with 7 nucleotides matching TRBD1. Unmatched junction bases numbered 10, after V lost 10 bases and J lost 2 bases. The CDR3 covers 14 residues. From germline, CDR1 is ENHRY and CDR2 SYGVKD. This CDR3 is CATKRQGTNTEAFF. In DNA form, the CDR3 reads TGTGCCACCAAAAGACAGGGAACCAACACTGAAGCTTTCTTT.

This clone was detected once. The chain employs TRBV4-1 and TRBJ2-7; D is unresolved. This CDR3 contains 15 residues. Trimming left V 1 base short and J 0 bases short, with 10 bases between. Germline V lookup: CDR1 MGHRA, CDR2 YSYEKL. The CDR3 nucleotides read TGCGCCAGCAGCCAAGTCGATTTTAGCTCCTACGAGCAGTACTTC. The encoded protein is CASSQVDFSSYEQYF.

This chain's CDR3 is CASSQDPEGAFHGYTF. The DNA for the CDR3 is TGTGCCAGCAGCCAAGATCCGGAAGGGGCATTTCATGGCTACACCTTC. The V and J genes are TRBV4-2 and TRBJ1-2, with D possibly being TRBD1 (5 bases). V dropped 0 bases and J dropped 6 bases, with 17 bases sitting between them. CDR1 and CDR2 from the germline V gene are LGHNA and YNFKEQ. This CDR3 comprises 16 residues.

V usage is TRBV27 and J usage is TRBJ2-7, with 8 bases fitting TRBD2. CDR3 length equals 14 residues. V lost 10 bases and J lost 0; bases outside the gene matches: 8. CDR1 is MNHEY, CDR2 SMNVEV, per germline (reference sequence). Here the CDR3 reads CATSPSGGSYEQYF. Here the CDR3 DNA reads TGTGCCACCTCGCCAAGCGGGGGCTCCTACGAGCAGTACTTC.

The chain recombines TRBV4-3 with TRBJ2-1; no firm D call. Per germline, CDR1 LGHNA and CDR2 YSLEER. CDR3 length: 12 amino acids. V was cut by 3 bases and J by 8 bases, with 8 bases left in between. The chain's CDR3 is CASSHSRYEQFF. CDR3 nucleotides: TGCGCCAGCAGCCACTCCCGGTATGAGCAGTTCTTC.